The entry below describes one T cell receptor (beta chain). The target antigen is unknown. PCR amplification relied on 60 Vbeta primers (plus 13 Jbeta primers). Libraries were prepared by immunoSEQ multiplex PCR; TCRdb keeps only in-frame clonotypes and omits some of them. The sample yields some 160,000 clones, roughly 80% seen once. The source of the sample is a study of cytomegalovirus exposure and HLA in healthy donors. CDR1 MNHEY and CDR2 SVGAGI come from the germline V gene. V lost 0 bases and J lost 6; bases outside the gene matches: 7. The CDR3 consists of 16 residues. Points from the study as a whole: Some V segments could not be told apart, so they were left out, TRBV6-2 and TRBV6-3 among them.

The sequence was obtained from a man aged 55 to 70 in good health and CMV-seronegative. The chain couples TRBV6-5 to TRBJ2-1; TRBD2 matches at 8 bases. The sequencing input was PBMCs. CDR3 coding DNA: TGTGCCAGCAGTTACTCCGCGGGACTAGGATCCAATGAGCAGTTCTTC. Its translation is CASSYSAGLGSNEQFF.